The 2 T cell receptor beta chains listed next were all sequenced from one sample in a study of cytomegalovirus exposure and HLA in healthy donors. It was with 60 Vbeta and 13 Jbeta primers that the PCR ran. TCRdb's copy holds only in-frame clones and misses some; the assay was immunoSEQ multiplex PCR. The sample consists of around 140,000 clones, about two thirds of them appearing once. Material for sequencing was PBMCs. Source of these receptors: a woman aged 55-75 years in good health and CMV-seropositive.

The V gene is TRBV7-9, the J gene TRBJ2-1, with D perhaps TRBD2 (6 bases). The CDR3 has 14 residues. Trimming removed 3 bases at V and 6 bases at J, with 12 bases between. Germline values: CDR1 SEHNR, CDR2 FQNEAQ (reference sequence). For the CDR3, the DNA is TGTGCCAGCAGCTTCTCTAGCGTGCTCAATGAGCAGTTCTTC. This gives the protein CASSFSSVLNEQFF.

The chain combines TRBV19 with TRBJ1-4; D unresolved. This CDR3 comprises 14 residues. V was shortened by 3 bases and J by 5 bases, with 10 bases between the two germline ends. CDR1 and CDR2 from the germline V gene are LNHDA and SQIVND (reference sequence). DNA of the CDR3: TGTGCCAGTAGTATCTCCTCAGTAAATGAAAAACTGTTTTTT. Its translation: CASSISSVNEKLFF.